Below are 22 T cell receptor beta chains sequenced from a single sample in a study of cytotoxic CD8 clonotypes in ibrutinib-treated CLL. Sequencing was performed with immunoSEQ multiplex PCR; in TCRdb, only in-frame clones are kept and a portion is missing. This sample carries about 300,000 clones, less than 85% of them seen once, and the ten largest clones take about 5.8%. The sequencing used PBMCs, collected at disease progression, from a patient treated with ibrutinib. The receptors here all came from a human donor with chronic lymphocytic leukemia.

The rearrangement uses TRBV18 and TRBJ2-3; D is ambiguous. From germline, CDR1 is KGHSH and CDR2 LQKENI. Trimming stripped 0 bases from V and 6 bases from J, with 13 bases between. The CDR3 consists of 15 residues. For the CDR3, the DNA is TGTGCCAGCTCACCACCGGCTAGAGTGAGGGATACGCAGTATTTT. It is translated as CASSPPARVRDTQYF.

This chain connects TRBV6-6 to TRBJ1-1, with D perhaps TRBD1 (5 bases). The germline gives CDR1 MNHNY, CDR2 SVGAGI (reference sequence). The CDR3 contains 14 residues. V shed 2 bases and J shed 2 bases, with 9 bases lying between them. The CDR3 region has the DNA TGTGCCAGCAGTTACGAGGGACTTAACACTGAAGCTTTCTTT. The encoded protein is CASSYEGLNTEAFF.

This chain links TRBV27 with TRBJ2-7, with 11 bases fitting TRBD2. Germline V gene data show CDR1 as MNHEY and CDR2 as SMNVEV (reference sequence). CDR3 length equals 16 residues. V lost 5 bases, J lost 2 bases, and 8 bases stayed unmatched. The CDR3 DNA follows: TGTGCCAGCAGTGACCTAGGACTAGCGGGCGCCTACGAGCAGTACTTC. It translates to CASSDLGLAGAYEQYF.

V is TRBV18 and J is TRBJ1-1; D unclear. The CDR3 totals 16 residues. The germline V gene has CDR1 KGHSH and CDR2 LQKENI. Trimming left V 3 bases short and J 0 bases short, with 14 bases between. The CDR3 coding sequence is TGTGCCAGCTCACCCCAGAGGTCCACTATGAACACTGAAGCTTTCTTT. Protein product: CASSPQRSTMNTEAFF.

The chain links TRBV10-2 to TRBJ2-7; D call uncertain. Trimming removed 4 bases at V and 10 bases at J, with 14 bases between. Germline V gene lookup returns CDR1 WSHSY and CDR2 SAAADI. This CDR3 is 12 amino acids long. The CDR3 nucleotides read TGCGCCAGCAGTGTTCATGCAGTCGGTCAGTACTTC. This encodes CASSVHAVGQYF.

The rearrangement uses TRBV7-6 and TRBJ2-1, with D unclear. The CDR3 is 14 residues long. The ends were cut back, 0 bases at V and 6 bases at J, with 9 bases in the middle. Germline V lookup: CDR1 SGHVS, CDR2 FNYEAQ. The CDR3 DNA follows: TGTGCCAGCAGCTTAGCGGGGTTCCGCAATGAGCAGTTCTTC. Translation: CASSLAGFRNEQFF.

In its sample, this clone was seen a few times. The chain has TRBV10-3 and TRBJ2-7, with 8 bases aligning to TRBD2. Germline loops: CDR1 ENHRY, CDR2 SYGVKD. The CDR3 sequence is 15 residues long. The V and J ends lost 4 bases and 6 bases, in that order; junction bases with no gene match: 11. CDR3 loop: CAISVGDSGVSEQYF. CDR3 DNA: TGTGCCATCAGTGTCGGTGATAGCGGGGTCTCCGAGCAGTACTTC.

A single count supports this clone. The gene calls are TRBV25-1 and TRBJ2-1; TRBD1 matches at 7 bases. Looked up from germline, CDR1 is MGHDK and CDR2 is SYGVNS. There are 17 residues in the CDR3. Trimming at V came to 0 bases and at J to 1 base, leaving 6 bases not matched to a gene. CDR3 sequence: CASSEYWDSESYNEQFF. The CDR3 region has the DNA TGTGCCAGCAGTGAATACTGGGACAGCGAATCCTACAATGAGCAGTTCTTC.

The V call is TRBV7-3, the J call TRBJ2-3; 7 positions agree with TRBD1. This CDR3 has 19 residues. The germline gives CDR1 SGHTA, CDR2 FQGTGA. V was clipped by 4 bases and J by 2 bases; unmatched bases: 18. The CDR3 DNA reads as TGTGCCAGCAGCTCACCCTTGGTAGAGGGGGCTTGGGACACAGATACGCAGTATTTT. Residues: CASSSPLVEGAWDTDTQYF.

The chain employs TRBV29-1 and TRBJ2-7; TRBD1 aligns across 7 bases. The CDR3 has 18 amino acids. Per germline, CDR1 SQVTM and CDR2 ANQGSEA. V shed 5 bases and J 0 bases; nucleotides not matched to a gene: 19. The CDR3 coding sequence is TGCAGCGTTTGGGGAACCGCCGGGACAGCCTTAAGCTCCTACGAGCAGTACTTC. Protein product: CSVWGTAGTALSSYEQYF.

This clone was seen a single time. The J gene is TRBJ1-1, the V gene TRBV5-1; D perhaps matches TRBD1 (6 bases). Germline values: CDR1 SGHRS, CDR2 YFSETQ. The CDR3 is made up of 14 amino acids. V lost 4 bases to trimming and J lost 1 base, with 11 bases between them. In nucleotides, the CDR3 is TGCGCCAGCAGCCACCGGGACAAGAACACTGAAGCTTTCTTT. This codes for CASSHRDKNTEAFF.

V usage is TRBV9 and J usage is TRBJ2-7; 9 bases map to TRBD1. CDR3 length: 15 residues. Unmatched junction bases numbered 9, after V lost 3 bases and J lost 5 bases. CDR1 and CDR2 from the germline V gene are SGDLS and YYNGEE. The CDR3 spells CASSGTGTGTHEQYF. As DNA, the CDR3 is TGTGCCAGCAGCGGGACCGGGACAGGGACCCACGAGCAGTACTTC.

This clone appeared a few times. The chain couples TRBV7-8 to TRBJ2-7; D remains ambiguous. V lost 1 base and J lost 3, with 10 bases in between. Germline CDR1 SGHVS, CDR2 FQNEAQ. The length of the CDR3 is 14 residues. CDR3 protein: CASSLGVGYYEQYF. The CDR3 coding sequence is TGTGCCAGCAGCTTAGGTGTAGGATACTACGAGCAGTACTTC.

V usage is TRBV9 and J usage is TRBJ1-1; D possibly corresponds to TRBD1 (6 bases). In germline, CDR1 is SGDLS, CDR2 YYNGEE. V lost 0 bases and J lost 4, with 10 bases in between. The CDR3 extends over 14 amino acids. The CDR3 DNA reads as TGTGCCAGCAGCGTAGTAGGGGGGGCCACTGAAGCTTTCTTT. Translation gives CASSVVGGATEAFF.

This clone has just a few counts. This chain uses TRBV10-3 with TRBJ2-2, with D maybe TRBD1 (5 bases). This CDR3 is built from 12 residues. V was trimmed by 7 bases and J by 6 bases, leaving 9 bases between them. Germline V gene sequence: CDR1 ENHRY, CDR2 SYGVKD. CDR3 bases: TGTGCCATCATGGGGCTTGCCGGGGAGCTGTTTTTT. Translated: CAIMGLAGELFF.

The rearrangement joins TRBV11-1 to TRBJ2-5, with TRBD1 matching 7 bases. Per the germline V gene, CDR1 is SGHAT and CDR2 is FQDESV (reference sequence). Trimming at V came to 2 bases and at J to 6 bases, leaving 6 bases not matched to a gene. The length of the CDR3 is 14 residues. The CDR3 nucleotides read TGTGCCAGCAGCTTAACCGGGACAGCCCAGACCCAGTACTTC. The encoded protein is CASSLTGTAQTQYF.

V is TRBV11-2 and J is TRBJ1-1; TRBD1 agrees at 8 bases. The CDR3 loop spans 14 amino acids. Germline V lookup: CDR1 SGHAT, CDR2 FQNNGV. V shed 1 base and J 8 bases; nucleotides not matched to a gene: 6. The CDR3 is CASSLGYRGSEAFF. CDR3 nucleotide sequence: TGTGCCAGCAGCTTAGGGTACAGGGGGTCGGAAGCTTTCTTT.

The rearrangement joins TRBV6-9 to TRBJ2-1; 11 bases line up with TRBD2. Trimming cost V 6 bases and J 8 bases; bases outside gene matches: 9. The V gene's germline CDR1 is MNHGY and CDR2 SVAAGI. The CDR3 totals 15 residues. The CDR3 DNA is TGTGCCAGCAGGGGAAAGACTAGCGGGAACTATGAGCAGTTCTTC. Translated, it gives CASRGKTSGNYEQFF.

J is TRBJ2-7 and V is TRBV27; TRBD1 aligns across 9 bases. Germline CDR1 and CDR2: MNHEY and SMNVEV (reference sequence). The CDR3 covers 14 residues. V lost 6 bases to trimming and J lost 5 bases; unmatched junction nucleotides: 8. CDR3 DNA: TGTGCCAGCAGGCGTCCCGGGACAGGGCACGAGCAGTACTTC. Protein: CASRRPGTGHEQYF.

The CDR3 spells CASSEWPDMGNAFF. The CDR3 DNA follows: TGTGCCAGCAGTGAATGGCCCGACATGGGGAATGCTTTCTTT. J is TRBJ1-1 and V is TRBV25-1; no definite D call. CDR3 length: 14 amino acids. The V end was cut by 1 base, the J end by 11 bases, with 17 bases between. Germline V lookup: CDR1 MGHDK, CDR2 SYGVNS.

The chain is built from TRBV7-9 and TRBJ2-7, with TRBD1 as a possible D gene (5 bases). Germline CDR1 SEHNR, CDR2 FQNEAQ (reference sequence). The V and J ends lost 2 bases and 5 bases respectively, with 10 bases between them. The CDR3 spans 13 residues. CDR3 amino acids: CASSLKGHHEQYF. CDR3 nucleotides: TGTGCCAGCAGCTTAAAGGGGCATCACGAGCAGTACTTC.

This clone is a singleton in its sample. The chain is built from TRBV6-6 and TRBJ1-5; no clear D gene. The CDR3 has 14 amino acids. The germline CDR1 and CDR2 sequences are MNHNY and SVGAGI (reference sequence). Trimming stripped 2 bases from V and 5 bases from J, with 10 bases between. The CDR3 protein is CASSYRGMDQPQHF. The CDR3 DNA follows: TGTGCCAGCAGTTACAGAGGTATGGATCAGCCCCAGCATTTT.